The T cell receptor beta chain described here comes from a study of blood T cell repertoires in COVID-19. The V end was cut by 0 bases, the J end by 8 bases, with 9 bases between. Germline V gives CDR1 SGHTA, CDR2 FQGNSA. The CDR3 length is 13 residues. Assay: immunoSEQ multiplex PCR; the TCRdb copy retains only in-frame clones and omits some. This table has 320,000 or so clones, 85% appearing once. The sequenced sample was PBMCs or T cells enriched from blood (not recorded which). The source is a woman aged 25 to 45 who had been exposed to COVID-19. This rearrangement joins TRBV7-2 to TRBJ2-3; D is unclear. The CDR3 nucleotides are TGTGCCAGCAGCTTAGCGGCCCTCACTACGCAGTATTTT. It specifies CASSLAALTTQYF.